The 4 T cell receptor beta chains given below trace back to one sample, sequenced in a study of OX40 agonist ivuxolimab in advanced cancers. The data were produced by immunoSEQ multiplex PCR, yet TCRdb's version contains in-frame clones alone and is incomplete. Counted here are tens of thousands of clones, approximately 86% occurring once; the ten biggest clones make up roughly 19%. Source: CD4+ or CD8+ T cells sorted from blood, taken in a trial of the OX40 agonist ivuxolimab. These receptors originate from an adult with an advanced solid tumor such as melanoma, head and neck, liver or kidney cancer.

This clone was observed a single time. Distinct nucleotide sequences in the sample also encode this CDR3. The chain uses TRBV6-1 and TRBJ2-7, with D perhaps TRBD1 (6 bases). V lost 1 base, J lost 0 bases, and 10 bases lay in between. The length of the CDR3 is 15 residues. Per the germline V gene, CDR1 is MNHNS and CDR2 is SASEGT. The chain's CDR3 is CASSEGRGPSYEQYF. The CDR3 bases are TGTGCCAGCAGTGAAGGCAGGGGACCCTCCTACGAGCAGTACTTC.

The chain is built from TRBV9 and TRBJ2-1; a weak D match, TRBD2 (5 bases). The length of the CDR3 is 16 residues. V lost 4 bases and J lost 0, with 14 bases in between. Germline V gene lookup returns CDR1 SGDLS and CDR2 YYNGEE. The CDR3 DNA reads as TGTGCCAGCAGCCCCGCGAGGGAAAGCTCCTACAATGAGCAGTTCTTC. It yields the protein CASSPARESSYNEQFF. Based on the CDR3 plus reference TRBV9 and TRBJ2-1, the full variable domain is DSGVTQTPKHLITATGQRVTLRCSPRSGDLSVYWYQQSLDQGLQFLIQYYNGEERAKGNILERFSAQQFPDLHSELNLSSLELGDSALYFCASSPARESSYNEQFFGPGTRLTVL.

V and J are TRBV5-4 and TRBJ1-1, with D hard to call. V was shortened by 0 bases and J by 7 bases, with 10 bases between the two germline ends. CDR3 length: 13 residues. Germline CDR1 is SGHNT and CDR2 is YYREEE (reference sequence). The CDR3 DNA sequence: TGTGCCAGCAGCTTGGTGACGAATGATGAAGCTTTCTTT. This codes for CASSLVTNDEAFF.

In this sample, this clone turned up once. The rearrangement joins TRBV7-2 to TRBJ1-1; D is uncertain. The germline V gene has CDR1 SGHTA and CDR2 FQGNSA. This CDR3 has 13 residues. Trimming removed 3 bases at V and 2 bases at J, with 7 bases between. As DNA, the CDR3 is TGTGCCAGCAGCTTCACGGCCAACACTGAAGCTTTCTTT. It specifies CASSFTANTEAFF.